This entry lists 13 T cell receptor beta chains sequenced from one sample in a study of cytomegalovirus exposure and HLA in healthy donors. This PCR relied on a set of 60 Vbeta primers and 13 Jbeta primers. Using immunoSEQ multiplex PCR, the repertoire was profiled, and TCRdb retains in-frame clones only, with some absent. This table holds tens of thousands of clones, over 60% found once. The material sequenced was PBMCs. Every receptor here comes from a man aged 35 to 55 in good health and CMV-seronegative.

The chain links TRBV28 to TRBJ1-1; D unresolved. CDR3 length: 13 residues. V lost 5 bases and J lost 3, with 10 bases in between. CDR1 is MDHEN and CDR2 is SYDVKM in the germline V gene. CDR3 sequence (DNA): TGTGCCAGCAGTAGCGCGGGCTACACTGAAGCTTTCTTT. This codes for CASSSAGYTEAFF.

CDR3 DNA: TGTGCCAGCAGCAGAGGACAGAATCAGCCCCAGCATTTT. This codes for CASSRGQNQPQHF. The V gene is TRBV7-6, the J gene TRBJ1-5, with a weak D call TRBD1 (6 bases). This CDR3 spans 13 amino acids. The V gene's germline CDR1 is SGHVS and CDR2 FNYEAQ. The V end lost 5 bases, the J end lost 4 bases, and 9 bases lay between the germline ends.

V gene TRBV19 combines with J gene TRBJ2-7, with unresolved D. Germline V gene sequence: CDR1 LNHDA, CDR2 SQIVND (reference sequence). Trimming shortened V by 0 bases and J by 2 bases, and 5 bases separated the two germline ends. The CDR3 length is 13 residues. CDR3 loop: CASSIDVAYEQYF. The CDR3 DNA follows: TGTGCCAGTAGTATAGATGTAGCCTACGAGCAGTACTTC.

This chain links TRBV9 with TRBJ2-3; perhaps TRBD2 as D (6 bases). Trimming removed 9 bases at V and 1 base at J, with 18 bases between. The CDR3 consists of 15 residues. Germline V CDR1 and CDR2: SGDLS, YYNGEE. CDR3 nucleotide sequence: TGTGCCACCCCCCCATTGCGGGACGGCACAGATACGCAGTATTTT. Translation: CATPPLRDGTDTQYF. Using reference TRBV9 and TRBJ2-3 for the parts outside the CDR3, the full variable domain is DSGVTQTPKHLITATGQRVTLRCSPRSGDLSVYWYQQSLDQGLQFLIQYYNGEERAKGNILERFSAQQFPDLHSELNLSSLELGDSALYFCATPPLRDGTDTQYFGPGTRLTVL.

This chain connects TRBV5-4 to TRBJ2-5; D remains unclear. V dropped 0 bases and J dropped 2 bases, with 8 bases sitting between them. The germline V gene encodes CDR1 SGHNT and CDR2 YYREEE (reference sequence). The CDR3 is 14 amino acids. CDR3 in DNA: TGTGCCAGCAGCTTGGGGGCGCGTCAAGAGACCCAGTACTTC. Translating it yields CASSLGARQETQYF.

This rearrangement joins TRBV5-1 to TRBJ1-1; 12 bases are shared with TRBD1. CDR1 and CDR2 from the germline V gene are SGHRS and YFSETQ. V was clipped by 4 bases and J by 4 bases; unmatched bases: 5. The CDR3 is 15 residues long. CDR3 DNA: TGCGCCAGCAGCGGGACAGGGGGCGGGAGCACTGAAGCTTTCTTT. It codes for CASSGTGGGSTEAFF.

The CDR3 DNA follows: TGTGCCAGCAGTTACGCGGCAGTGTTCTACGAGCAGTACTTC. Its protein is CASSYAAVFYEQYF. This rearrangement joins TRBV6-6 to TRBJ2-7; no clear D gene. The germline CDR1 and CDR2 sequences are MNHNY and SVGAGI (reference sequence). Trimming shortened V by 2 bases and J by 3 bases, and 11 bases separated the two germline ends. The CDR3 length is 14 residues.

The DNA of the CDR3 is TGTGCCAGCAGCTTAGAGGGACTAGCGGGGAAGGAGCAGTTCTTC. Protein: CASSLEGLAGKEQFF. This rearrangement joins TRBV7-9 to TRBJ2-1; 13 bases match TRBD2. V was pared by 1 base and J by 10 bases, with 4 bases of the junction left unmatched. Germline CDR1 reads SEHNR; CDR2 reads FQNEAQ (reference sequence). The length of the CDR3 is 15 residues.

This clone was seen more than once but under ten times. As DNA, the CDR3 is TGTGCCAGCAGCGTAGCGGGACAGGGTACTGTCGAGCAGTACTTC. It yields the protein CASSVAGQGTVEQYF. The chain uses TRBV9 and TRBJ2-5; 9 bases fit TRBD1. The DNA end is a closer match to TRBJ2-7, so the J assignment may be wrong. This CDR3 has 15 residues. The germline V gene encodes CDR1 SGDLS and CDR2 YYNGEE.

This chain links TRBV28 with TRBJ2-7, with D unclear. Germline V gene data show CDR1 as MDHEN and CDR2 as SYDVKM. V shed 5 bases and J shed 9 bases, with 8 bases lying between them. This CDR3 is 10 amino acids long. CDR3 sequence reads: CASSDSVQYF. In DNA, the CDR3 is TGTGCCAGCAGTGATAGTGTGCAGTACTTC.

Concerning this clone: The junction departs from germline at one end; a sequencing error may be responsible. Additional DNA sequences in this sample encode the identical CDR3. J is TRBJ2-2 and V is TRBV28; 7 nucleotides align to TRBD2. From germline, CDR1 is MDHEN and CDR2 SYDVKM. This CDR3 has 16 amino acids. The CDR3 DNA reads TGTGCCAGCAGTTACCGAGCGGGGTCGAACACTGGGGAGCTGTTTTTT. Residues: CASSYRAGSNTGELFF.

This clone was seen more than once but under ten times. This chain links TRBV6-4 with TRBJ2-2; D gene ambiguous. The V end was cut by 4 bases, the J end by 0 bases, with 3 bases between. The CDR3 length is 13 residues. The germline CDR1 and CDR2 sequences are MRHNA and SNTAGT. CDR3 DNA: TGTGCCAGCAGTGTTACGAACACCGGGGAGCTGTTTTTT. This translates into CASSVTNTGELFF.

V and J are TRBV2 and TRBJ2-1, with 10 bases matching TRBD2. Germline trimming cut 7 bases from V and 8 bases from J; bases unmatched to any gene: 11. This CDR3 contains 15 residues. CDR1 and CDR2 (germline): SNHLY, FYNNEI. CDR3 DNA: TGTGCCAGCACCTACCTAGCGGGAGTGGTGGATGAGCAGTTCTTC. Residues: CASTYLAGVVDEQFF. Together with reference TRBV2 and TRBJ2-1, the CDR3 gives the full variable domain: EPEVTQTPSHQVTQMGQEVILRCVPISNHLYFYWYRQILGQKVEFLVSFYNNEISEKSEIFDDQFSVERPDGSNFTLKIRSTKLEDSAMYFCASTYLAGVVDEQFFGPGTRLTVL.